The sequence of this T cell receptor (beta chain) was determined in a study of cytomegalovirus exposure and HLA in healthy donors (dated by TCRdb to 2015 to 2018). Regarding the study in general: An earlier analysis of around 600 of the donors reported 250 to 300 Gb of sequence data and 100 million to 130 million unique TCR beta sequences from 150 million to 200 million T cells. Approximately 300 gigabases of sequencing data and approximately 92 million unique TCR sequences made up an early release that covered 500 to 700 HLA-typed donors. Of the roughly 400 genotyped donors, 65% to 90% fell in the genetic ancestry cluster associated with self-reported Caucasian donors. The aim of the study was to test whether cataloging public T cell receptors could identify signatures of past pathogen exposure. The study used immunosequencing to profile the T cell repertoires of approximately 630 subjects and linked those repertoires to cytomegalovirus serostatus. Along with the approximately 700-subject first cohort, a separate validation cohort of roughly 110 different subjects was used. To predict cytomegalovirus infection status, the study brought together high-throughput TCR immunosequencing, statistical association of individual TCRs with disease status, and machine learning. To study patterns of TCR occurrence, a later analysis re-analyzed previously published TCR beta repertoires from 500 to 850 donors and added high-resolution HLA genotyping. The later analysis used no new phenotypic data to find candidate immune exposures, relying instead on TCR beta sequences and their occurrence across donors. An earlier analysis of several hundred of the donors applied high-throughput TCR beta sequencing to assess whether each TCR beta V gene segment acted as functional or pseudogenic. Donor age, sex, ethnicity and CMV serostatus were collected together with the repertoire data. A later genetic analysis used genome-wide SNP genotypes for about three fifths of the 666 donors, treating that subset as a discovery cohort. All discovery cohort repertoires had been generated on a single sequencing platform. HLA typing included class I and class II loci at four-digit resolution. Typing coverage varied by locus: roughly 620-640 donors for A, B, C, DRB1 and DQB1; more than 500 for DQA1; approximately 570 for DPA1; 400 to 480 for DPB1. Because of strong linkage in the cohort, five DR-DQ haplotypes were treated as single units for association and clustering. Among 398 genotyped donors of the cohort, an average of approximately 250,000 unique TCR beta nucleotide sequences were sequenced per donor, roughly 20% of them non-productive. General study outcomes and caveats: Three of the identified cytomegalovirus-associated TCR beta chains were confirmed in vitro to be specific for cytomegalovirus antigens. Roughly uniform sequencing depth across donors was assumed in presence/absence analyses, although this assumption may not hold. A later analysis found that most CMV-associated TCR beta chains appeared HLA-restricted, with HLA associations seemingly driven largely by CMV exposure. The classifier was reported to diagnose cytomegalovirus status with high specificity and sensitivity in both the original cohort and the validation cohort. The cohort was sequenced for TCR beta chains only, and without alpha or paired-chain data the features that could be detected were limited. Linkage disequilibrium might explain the correlated functional status among segregating V segments, but an unknown experimental factor could not be excluded. The authors suggested that the approach could potentially be generalized to other disease states and immunological phenotypes. In a later analysis, HLA-associated TCR beta chains showed more clonal expansion and lower generation probabilities than non-associated chains that were equally common. An earlier analysis of approximately 570 of the donors showed that most TCR beta V segments appeared in productive rearrangements either about 90% or about 30% of the time, which broadly matched IMGT annotations. A later analysis found that TCR association rates varied across HLA loci, with DRB1 alleles showing the most associated TCRs and HLA-C alleles the fewest. The 87-base-pair reads could not distinguish some IMGT-functional V segments, including TRBV6-2 and TRBV6-3, so those segments were excluded. At a false discovery rate of 0.05, a later analysis linked 16,951 TCR beta sequences to specific HLA alleles. A later genetic analysis reported fewer N-insertions in productive TCRs among donors in an Asian-associated ancestry cluster than the roughly 690-donor mean. Because some donors lacked HLA typing at each locus, the association tests relied only on the typed subset. In a later genetic analysis, a missense DCLRE1C variant was associated with V-gene and J-gene trimming of TCR beta chains, and the association was replicated in an independent cohort. The study gave a list of around 170 TCR beta chains associated with cytomegalovirus. CMV serostatus was the only immune exposure information available for the cohort. According to a later analysis, parvovirus B19, influenza, CMV and Epstein-Barr virus appeared linked to several top co-occurrence clusters. The sequencing pipeline was judged likely to have produced a cluster of highly shared sequence variants as a technical artifact. A further reported finding was that TCR beta sequences accurately predicted the HLA-A and HLA-B alleles for most subjects in the first cohort. When HLA alleles, especially DR and DQ, strongly co-occurred, TCR associations were difficult to assign to individual alleles. Most TCR sequences were seen in very few donors, while some public TCRs were found in many individuals. Because counts were too low, roughly 16 rarely observed V segments, including chromosome 9 orphons, were left out of the earlier analysis of some 640 of the donors.

Note on this clone: No cognate antigen has been identified for it. The record has no base qualities; no much larger clone is one base away.

Libraries were constructed by the immunoSEQ multiplex PCR assay. A mixture of 60 forward primers for TCR Vbeta segments and 13 reverse primers for TCR Jbeta segments was used in the multiplex PCR. The CDR3 region of rearranged TCR beta genes was amplified from genomic DNA by a multiplex PCR assay. The Illumina HiSeq System was used to sequence the amplified TCR beta libraries as 87-base-pair reads. Per the authors' processing: A later analysis tallied approximately 87 million unique TCR beta chains across the approximately 670 repertoires, and 10 million to 11 million of those chains were shared by two or more donors. A nearest-neighbor algorithm error-corrected the raw reads and collapsed the reads into unique sequences, merging closely related sequences to remove PCR and sequencing errors. Alignment of CDR3 sequences to IMGT reference sequences was used to assign V, D and J gene segments. For a sequence to be retained, a match of at least six nucleotides was required to both a V gene segment and a J gene segment. Rearrangements were classified as productive when the CDR3 lacked stop codons and remained in frame with V and J, and all other rearrangements were classified as non-productive. CDR3 was defined according to IMGT convention as the region running from the second conserved V-encoded cysteine to the conserved J-encoded phenylalanine. The earlier analysis of some 580 of the donors excluded any sequence lacking an unambiguous match to a single V gene segment. In an earlier analysis of several hundred of the donors, V segments were called functional above 56.7% productive rearrangements and were called segregating when the between-donor standard deviation exceeded 5%. To diagnose cytomegalovirus status from the catalog of TCR beta chain sequences, a statistical classification framework was built. A later analysis assigned V and J genes by comparing TCR nucleotide sequences with IMGT/GENE-DB human TR gene sequences. The TCRdist pipeline was used in a later analysis to assign CDR3 sequences and most-parsimonious VDJ recombination scenarios. In a later analysis, each TCR beta chain was defined by its CDR3 amino acid sequence together with its V-gene family, and reads without a unique V-gene family were excluded. To address suspected cross-contamination and a sequencing artifact, a later analysis removed some 620 highly shared, low-generation-probability nucleotide sequences. In a later analysis, a clonal expansion index was calculated for each public chain from normalized within-repertoire ranks of inferred template counts. In a later analysis, generation probabilities were computed with a VDJ recombination model fitted to out-of-frame rearrangements, and the resulting probabilities were checked against IGoR. In a later analysis, TCR-TCR, TCR-HLA and TCR-CMV co-occurrence was scored with hypergeometric tests, and a repertoire-size bias correction was applied to TCR pairs. To estimate false discovery rates, a later analysis permuted the HLA or CMV assignments 20 times. In a later analysis, co-occurring TCRs were grouped with DBSCAN, and TCRdist sequence similarity was added when clustering was performed within HLA-allele-positive subsets. For co-occurrence clustering, repertoires with fewer than 30,000 or more than 120,000 public chains were excluded, along with roughly five repertoires with anomalous nucleotide sharing. Not all clones reach the TCRdb copy of this immuneACCESS table, which keeps in-frame sequences only. Checked studies attribute under half of the gap to unresolved V genes and leave the rest unexplained. V and J calls and clone size are as listed in that table; D and trimming were resolved from the DNA. For this sample the table gives roughly 280,000 clones, of which more than 55% were detected only once. The ten largest clones add up to approximately 2.3% of the sample.

V was cut back by 8 bases and J by 1 base, leaving a gap of 11 bases between them. The CDR3 starts with the cysteine, ends with the phenylalanine, and has 13 residues. The kept DNA is CDR3 alone, 39 bases in frame from the first base. Via the germline V gene, CDR1 is MNHEY and CDR2 SVGAGI. The cohort consisted of more than 650 healthy bone marrow donors. At the time of sampling, every cohort member was nominally healthy, though immune exposures that went unrecorded were likely present. The donor tested CMV seronegative, placing the donor among the 352 seronegative members of the cohort. A peripheral blood sample was provided by each donor, and peripheral blood mononuclear cells were used for TCR beta sequencing. Genomic DNA was extracted from the blood cell samples with the Qiagen DNeasy Blood Extraction Kit.

The clonotype was recovered from a female donor in good health and CMV-seronegative. The sample consisted of PBMCs. This chain joins TRBV6-5 to TRBJ1-1; the best D guess is TRBD1, with 5 bases matching. Read as DNA, the sequence is TGTGCCAGCGAGAGACAGCCGAACACTGAAGCTTTCTTT. It is translated as CASERQPNTEAFF.